Shown below are 6 T cell receptor beta chains from a single sample sequenced in a study of blood T cell repertoires in COVID-19. Sequencing was performed with immunoSEQ multiplex PCR; in TCRdb, only in-frame clones are kept and a portion is missing. Of roughly 250,000 clones in the sample, roughly 87% were seen once. The sequencing sample was made of peripheral blood. Receptors were obtained from a man aged 60 to 69 who had recovered from COVID-19.

The chain carries TRBV5-1 and TRBJ2-3, with D perhaps TRBD2 (6 bases). Germline-derived CDR1 and CDR2 are SGHRS and YFSETQ. V lost 0 bases and J lost 3, with 14 bases in between. The CDR3 totals 16 residues. In DNA, the CDR3 is TGCGCCAGCAGCTTGGGGCGGGACGCAGGGACAGATACGCAGTATTTT. Its translation is CASSLGRDAGTDTQYF. The entire variable domain, with the rest obtained from reference TRBV5-1 and TRBJ2-3, is as follows: KAGVTQTPRYLIKTRGQQVTLSCSPISGHRSVSWYQQTPGQGLQFLFEYFSETQRNKGNFPGRFSGRQFSNSRSEMNVSTLELGDSALYLCASSLGRDAGTDTQYFGPGTRLTVL.

The chain recombines TRBV10-2 with TRBJ2-5; D ambiguous. The CDR3 runs 14 residues. Germline V gene data show CDR1 as WSHSY and CDR2 as SAAADI. Deletions cut 0 bases from V and 7 bases from J, with 12 bases between. CDR3 sequence: CASSESVGLVTQYF. The CDR3 coding sequence is TGCGCCAGCAGTGAGTCTGTAGGCCTAGTGACCCAGTACTTC.

V usage is TRBV7-4 and J usage is TRBJ2-7; D is undetermined. V was clipped by 5 bases and J by 3 bases, with 8 bases between them. This CDR3 spans 12 amino acids. From germline, CDR1 is SGHVT and CDR2 SQSDAQ. CDR3 sequence reads: CASSKIGYEQYF. CDR3 DNA sequence: TGTGCCAGCAGCAAGATCGGCTACGAGCAGTACTTC.

The chain has TRBV19 and TRBJ2-1, with TRBD1 matching over 9 bases. J was trimmed by 6 bases and V by 10 bases; bases with no gene match: 10. Per the germline V gene, CDR1 is LNHDA and CDR2 is SQIVND (reference sequence). The CDR3 totals 14 residues. The CDR3 DNA reads as TGTGCCACCTCGCGGGACAGGGCAGTCAATGAGCAGTTCTTC. Translating it yields CATSRDRAVNEQFF.

J is TRBJ2-7 and V is TRBV11-2, with D unclear. The V gene's germline CDR1 is SGHAT and CDR2 FQNNGV. The CDR3 is 13 amino acids. Trimming left V 1 base short and J 1 base short, with 5 bases between. This CDR3 is CASSLGPSYEQYF. CDR3 nucleotides: TGTGCCAGCAGCTTAGGTCCGTCCTACGAGCAGTACTTC.

This clone was detected once. The rearrangement links TRBV2 to TRBJ2-3, with D maybe TRBD2 (6 bases). Germline CDR1 reads SNHLY; CDR2 reads FYNNEI. V was cut by 4 bases and J by 1 base, with 12 bases left in between. The CDR3 sequence is 15 residues long. CDR3 DNA: TGTGCCAGCAGTGGGTCGTCGGGAGGCACAGATACGCAGTATTTT. Amino acid sequence: CASSGSSGGTDTQYF.